This T cell receptor (beta chain) was sequenced during a study of identifying expanded T cells in peripheral blood. Produced via immunoSEQ multiplex PCR; TCRdb's table is partial and in-frame only. This table has 75,000 to 95,000 clones, roughly 90% appearing once. This CDR3 is built from 16 residues. Trimming shortened V by 4 bases and J by 3 bases, and 15 bases separated the two germline ends. Germline V gene sequence: CDR1 MNHNS, CDR2 SASEGT. The chain uses TRBV6-1 and TRBJ2-2, with unresolved D. Sequenced material: blood. The TCR comes from a person aged 18-70 years in good health. CDR3 nucleotides: TGTGCCAGCAGTGGTTGGCAGGAGACCTACACCGGGGAGCTGTTTTTT. Amino acids: CASSGWQETYTGELFF.